This T cell receptor (beta chain) was recovered during a study of cytomegalovirus exposure and HLA in healthy donors. Regarding this clone: Its specificity is unknown.

Vbeta (60) and Jbeta (13) primers were used in the PCR. Sequencing was performed with immunoSEQ multiplex PCR; in TCRdb, only in-frame clones are kept and a portion is missing. The data contain approximately 80,000 clones, roughly 72% of them singletons. Per the germline V gene, CDR1 is MDHEN and CDR2 is SYDVKM. J was trimmed by 6 bases and V by 6 bases; bases with no gene match: 15. CDR3 length: 17 residues. Overall study results and limits: When a later analysis compared HLA-associated TCR beta chains with equally common others, the HLA-associated chains turned out to be more clonally expanded and to have lower generation probabilities. It was reported in a later analysis that an Asian-associated ancestry cluster showed fewer N-insertions than the 666-donor mean.

The sequenced sample consisted of PBMCs. The chain carries TRBV28 and TRBJ2-1, with 9 bases that match TRBD2. This receptor was identified in a woman aged 40 to 55 in good health and CMV-seropositive. CDR3 bases: TGTGCCAGCAGCCCCGGGGGGGCTAGCGGGGCCTCCAATGAGCAGTTCTTC. Its protein product is CASSPGGASGASNEQFF.